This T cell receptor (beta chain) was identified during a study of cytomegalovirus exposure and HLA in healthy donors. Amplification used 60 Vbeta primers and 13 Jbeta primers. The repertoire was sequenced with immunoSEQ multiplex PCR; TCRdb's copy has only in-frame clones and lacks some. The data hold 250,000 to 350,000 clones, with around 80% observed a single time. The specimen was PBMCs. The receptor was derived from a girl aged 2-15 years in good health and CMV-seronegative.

CDR3 amino acids: CASSPIPGLAPYEQYF. CDR3 nucleotides: TGTGCCAGCAGTCCTATCCCGGGACTAGCGCCCTACGAGCAGTACTTC. The chain is built from TRBV27 and TRBJ2-7; 10 bases line up with TRBD2. Germline V CDR1 and CDR2: MNHEY, SMNVEV (reference sequence). V lost 5 bases to trimming and J lost 2 bases; unmatched junction nucleotides: 9. The CDR3 is 16 amino acids.